The 19 T cell receptor beta chains in this list originate from one sample, sequenced in a study of T cell responses to AZD1222 COVID-19 vaccine. Clones were sequenced by immunoSEQ multiplex PCR, and TCRdb holds only the in-frame ones, with some missing. Found here are roughly 140,000 clones, about 88% of them singletons; the top ten hold 6.9%. The starting material was peripheral blood, obtained after recovery from COVID-19. The source of these receptors is an adult who had recovered from COVID-19.

The rearrangement links TRBV18 to TRBJ1-6, with D unresolved. Between the trimmed V and J ends, which lost 6 bases and 2 bases, there was a span of 11 bases. CDR1 is KGHSH and CDR2 is LQKENI in the germline V gene. The CDR3 covers 15 residues. The CDR3 DNA reads as TGTGCCAGCTCCGAACAGAATGCCTATAATTCACCCCTCCACTTT. This codes for CASSEQNAYNSPLHF.

This chain's CDR3 is CASSLDTVNYGYTF. In DNA form, the CDR3 reads TGCGCCAGCAGCTTGGACACGGTTAACTATGGCTACACCTTC. The V call is TRBV5-1, the J call TRBJ1-2; D gene uncertain. Trimming pared 0 bases from V and 1 base from J, leaving 7 bases between. The germline V gene has CDR1 SGHRS and CDR2 YFSETQ. The CDR3 loop spans 14 amino acids.

J is TRBJ2-6 and V is TRBV9, with 7 bases lining up with TRBD1. This CDR3 has 18 amino acids. CDR1 and CDR2 from the germline V gene are SGDLS and YYNGEE. The ends lost 0 bases at V and 4 bases at J; junction bases unmatched: 10. The CDR3: CASSVALTGNPGANVLTF. CDR3 nucleotide sequence: TGTGCCAGCAGCGTAGCTCTGACAGGGAATCCAGGGGCCAACGTCCTGACTTTC.

The chain recombines TRBV5-4 with TRBJ2-1; maybe TRBD1 (5 bases). Germline V lookup: CDR1 SGHNT, CDR2 YYREEE (reference sequence). Trimming took off 4 bases at V and 9 bases at J, with 20 bases between the two ends. The CDR3 has 15 residues. For the CDR3, the DNA is TGTGCCAGCAGCCCCCCTGGGGCGGCGTGGGGTGAGCAGTTCTTC. Protein product: CASSPPGAAWGEQFF.

The chain uses TRBV9 and TRBJ1-6; D might be TRBD1 (5 bases). Germline V CDR1 and CDR2: SGDLS, YYNGEE. V was shortened by 3 bases and J by 8 bases, with 15 bases between the two germline ends. The CDR3 has 15 residues. This CDR3 is CASSEKAGFDSPLHF. In DNA form, the CDR3 reads TGTGCCAGCAGCGAGAAGGCAGGGTTTGATTCACCCCTCCACTTT.

The sample holds one count of this clone. The chain couples TRBV27 to TRBJ2-3; 7 bases agree with TRBD2. The junction had 9 bases not matched to a gene; V was cut back by 5 bases and J by 1 base. The CDR3 consists of 16 residues. Germline V gives CDR1 MNHEY, CDR2 SMNVEV (reference sequence). As DNA, the CDR3 is TGTGCCAGCAGTGAATACCCTAGCGGTGGCACAGATACGCAGTATTTT. Protein product: CASSEYPSGGTDTQYF.

This chain joins TRBV5-8 and TRBJ1-3; D not certain. CDR3 size: 12 residues. V was pared by 2 bases and J by 4 bases, with 4 bases between. CDR1 and CDR2 (germline): SGHTS, YDEGEE. CDR3 in DNA: TGTGCCAGCAGCTTTCGAGGAAACACCATATATTTT. This gives the protein CASSFRGNTIYF.

V gene TRBV7-6 combines with J gene TRBJ2-2; 10 bases align to TRBD2. With 5 bases clipped from V and 1 base from J, the junction kept 4 bases outside the gene matches. The CDR3 length is 16 residues. The V gene's germline CDR1 is SGHVS and CDR2 FNYEAQ. CDR3 in DNA: TGTGCCAGCAGCAAAACTAGCGGGGTGAACACCGGGGAGCTGTTTTTT. Translated, it gives CASSKTSGVNTGELFF.

The CDR3 DNA follows: TGTGCCAGCGGGCGTGGGGCCAACGTCCTGACTTTC. Residues: CASGRGANVLTF. V gene TRBV27 combines with J gene TRBJ2-6; D remains ambiguous. The CDR3 totals 12 residues. V was clipped by 8 bases and J by 3 bases, with 5 bases between them. Germline values: CDR1 MNHEY, CDR2 SMNVEV (reference sequence).

The chain uses TRBV27 and TRBJ2-7, with D tentatively TRBD1 (5 bases). The V end was cut by 5 bases, the J end by 5 bases, with 16 bases between. The CDR3 runs to 14 residues. CDR1 is MNHEY, CDR2 SMNVEV, per germline (reference sequence). The CDR3 nucleotides read TGTGCCAGCAGTCGGTACGACCAGGGAAACGAGCAGTACTTC. This encodes CASSRYDQGNEQYF.

The count of this clone is one. The V gene is TRBV5-1, the J gene TRBJ1-4; D ambiguous. V was clipped by 0 bases and J by 10 bases, with 16 bases between them. From germline, CDR1 is SGHRS and CDR2 YFSETQ. The CDR3 is 15 residues long. The CDR3 coding sequence is TGCGCCAGCAGCTTGGATGTCGTGGAGTCGGCAAAACTGTTTTTT. Protein product: CASSLDVVESAKLFF.

The genes are TRBV7-2 and TRBJ1-4; D gene uncertain. This CDR3 has 16 amino acids. Trimming left V 5 bases short and J 8 bases short, with 21 bases between. CDR1 is SGHTA and CDR2 is FQGNSA in the germline V gene. The CDR3 region has the DNA TGTGCCAGCAGCCCACTGTACGGGCATATTGACGAAAAACTGTTTTTT. Protein sequence: CASSPLYGHIDEKLFF.

V usage is TRBV11-1 and J usage is TRBJ2-7; TRBD2 matches at 10 bases. The germline V gene encodes CDR1 SGHAT and CDR2 FQDESV (reference sequence). CDR3 length: 15 residues. The trim removed 3 bases at V and 2 bases at J, leaving 4 bases unmatched. CDR3 in DNA: TGTGCCAGCAGCTTCGCTAGCGGGAGCACCTACGAGCAGTACTTC. The encoded protein is CASSFASGSTYEQYF. Full variable domain (missing parts from reference TRBV11-1 and TRBJ2-7): EAEVAQSPRYKITEKSQAVAFWCDPISGHATLYWYRQILGQGPELLVQFQDESVVDDSQLPKDRFSAERLKGVDSTLKIQPAELGDSAMYLCASSFASGSTYEQYFGPGTRLTVT.

V and J are TRBV6-5 and TRBJ2-5; TRBD1 aligns across 12 bases. V dropped 6 bases and J dropped 4; count of bases not matched to a gene: 6. CDR1 is MNHEY and CDR2 is SVGAGI in the germline V gene. The length of the CDR3 is 15 residues. The chain's CDR3 is CASSGTGGVGETQYF. The CDR3 coding sequence is TGTGCCAGCAGCGGGACAGGGGGCGTGGGAGAGACCCAGTACTTC.

This chain uses TRBV7-2 with TRBJ2-1; 12 nucleotides line up with TRBD2. V shed 3 bases and J 8 bases; nucleotides not matched to a gene: 5. This CDR3 has 15 residues. Germline V CDR1 and CDR2: SGHTA, FQGNSA. The CDR3 region is CASSLATSGGHEQFF. The CDR3 DNA is TGTGCCAGCAGCTTGGCGACTAGCGGGGGTCATGAGCAGTTCTTC.

The chain recombines TRBV18 with TRBJ1-1; D unresolved. Germline CDR1 KGHSH, CDR2 LQKENI. The CDR3 has 13 amino acids. The ends were cut back, 3 bases at V and 1 base at J, with 6 bases in the middle. The CDR3 bases are TGTGCCAGCTCACCGTGGGAGAACACTGAAGCTTTCTTT. Its translation: CASSPWENTEAFF.

This clone occurred once. The rearrangement joins TRBV4-3 to TRBJ1-5, with D maybe TRBD1 (5 bases). The V gene lost 3 bases and the J gene lost 4 bases, with 10 bases spanning the gap. This CDR3 spans 14 amino acids. Germline CDR1 is LGHNA and CDR2 is YSLEER. CDR3 amino acids: CASSHFQGNQPQHF. The CDR3 DNA reads TGCGCCAGCAGCCATTTCCAGGGAAATCAGCCCCAGCATTTT.

This sequence joins TRBV3-1 (or the pseudogene TRBV3-2) and TRBJ2-7, with a possible D match to TRBD1 (7 bases). Trimming stripped 6 bases from V and 2 bases from J, with 14 bases between. The CDR3 loop spans 14 amino acids. The germline CDR1 and CDR2 sequences are LGHDT and YNNKEL (reference sequence). The CDR3 DNA reads TGTGCCAGCAGTCGACAGGGACTCACCTACGAGCAGTACTTC. As protein: CASSRQGLTYEQYF.

Here the CDR3 reads CASSFRAGDGYTF. CDR3 DNA sequence: TGTGCCAGCAGTTTTAGGGCAGGGGATGGCTACACCTTC. The chain employs TRBV12-3 or TRBV12-4 and TRBJ1-2, with a possible D match to TRBD1 (6 bases). The CDR3 sequence is 13 residues long. Trimming shortened V by 3 bases and J by 6 bases, and 11 bases separated the two germline ends.